The clone carrying this T cell receptor beta chain was seen ten or more times. The antigen is not known. Researchers amplified the TCR beta CDR3 regions from RNA transcripts. Carried out on the TCR CDR3, a first-round RT-PCR used the HTBI primer set. From the multiplex PCR reads, TCRdb called clonotypes with MiXCR, one entry per CDR3 protein. Altogether about 330,000 distinct CDR3 sequences are present, roughly 13% being singletons, with the ten largest covering roughly 35%. The study included ophthalmopathy patients with Clinical Activity Score at least 3, NOSPECS grade at least 4 and duration under 3 months. This entry comes from a study of T cells in Graves' hyperthyroidism and ophthalmopathy. V gave up 7 bases and J gave up 9 bases; unmatched junction bases: 11. CDR3 length equals 13 residues. The germline CDR1 and CDR2 sequences are SNHLY and FYNNEI. General study findings and limits: Blood samples included most of the expanded thyroid clonotypes exceeding 0.001.

The sequence derives from a woman aged 40-49 years with Graves' ophthalmopathy. Specimen: blood. The V call is TRBV2, the J call TRBJ2-7; 8 bases line up with TRBD1. CDR3 sequence (DNA): TGTGCCAGCACCGCGGGACAGGCGTTAAGGCAGTACTTC. This encodes CASTAGQALRQYF. The variable domain in full, completed from reference TRBV2 and TRBJ2-7, reads EPEVTQTPSHQVTQMGQEVILRCVPISNHLYFYWYRQILGQKVEFLVSFYNNEISEKSEIFDDQFSVERPDGSNFTLKIRSTKLEDSAMYFCASTAGQALRQYFGPGTRLTVT.